This TCR beta chain came from a study of blood T cells in healthy people across ages. The authors ran a second PCR of roughly 7 to 11 cycles using a sample-barcoded 5' primer and a J-beta primer mix. MiXCR was run by TCRdb on the 5' RACE reads, yielding one entry per CDR3 protein. The sample lists some 750,000 distinct CDR3 sequences, around a fifth occurring once. This clonotype was seen more than once but under ten times. The germline V gene encodes CDR1 SEHNR and CDR2 FQNEAQ (reference sequence). CDR3 length: 15 amino acids. Trimming pared 3 bases from V and 5 bases from J, leaving 13 bases between.

This TCR derives from a man aged 70-80 years in good health. The V gene is TRBV7-9, the J gene TRBJ2-2; the D gene is possibly TRBD1 (7 bases). The specimen sequenced was blood. This chain's CDR3 is CASSFGSGGTGELFF. DNA of the CDR3: TGTGCCAGCAGCTTTGGGTCAGGGGGGACCGGGGAGCTGTTTTTT.